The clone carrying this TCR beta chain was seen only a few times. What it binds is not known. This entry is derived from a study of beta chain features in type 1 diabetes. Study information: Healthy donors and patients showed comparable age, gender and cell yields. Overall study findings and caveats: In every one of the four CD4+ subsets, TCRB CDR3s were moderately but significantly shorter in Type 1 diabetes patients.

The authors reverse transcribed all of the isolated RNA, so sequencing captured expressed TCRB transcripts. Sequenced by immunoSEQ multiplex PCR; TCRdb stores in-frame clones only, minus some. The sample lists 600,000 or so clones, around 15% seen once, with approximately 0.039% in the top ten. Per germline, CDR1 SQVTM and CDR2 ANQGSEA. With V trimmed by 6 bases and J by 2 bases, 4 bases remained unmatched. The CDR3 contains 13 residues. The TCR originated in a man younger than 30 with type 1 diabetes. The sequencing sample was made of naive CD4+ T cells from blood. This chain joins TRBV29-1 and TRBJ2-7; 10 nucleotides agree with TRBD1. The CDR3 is CSVGQGDPYEQYF. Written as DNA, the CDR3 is TGCAGCGTAGGACAGGGGGATCCCTACGAGCAGTACTTC.